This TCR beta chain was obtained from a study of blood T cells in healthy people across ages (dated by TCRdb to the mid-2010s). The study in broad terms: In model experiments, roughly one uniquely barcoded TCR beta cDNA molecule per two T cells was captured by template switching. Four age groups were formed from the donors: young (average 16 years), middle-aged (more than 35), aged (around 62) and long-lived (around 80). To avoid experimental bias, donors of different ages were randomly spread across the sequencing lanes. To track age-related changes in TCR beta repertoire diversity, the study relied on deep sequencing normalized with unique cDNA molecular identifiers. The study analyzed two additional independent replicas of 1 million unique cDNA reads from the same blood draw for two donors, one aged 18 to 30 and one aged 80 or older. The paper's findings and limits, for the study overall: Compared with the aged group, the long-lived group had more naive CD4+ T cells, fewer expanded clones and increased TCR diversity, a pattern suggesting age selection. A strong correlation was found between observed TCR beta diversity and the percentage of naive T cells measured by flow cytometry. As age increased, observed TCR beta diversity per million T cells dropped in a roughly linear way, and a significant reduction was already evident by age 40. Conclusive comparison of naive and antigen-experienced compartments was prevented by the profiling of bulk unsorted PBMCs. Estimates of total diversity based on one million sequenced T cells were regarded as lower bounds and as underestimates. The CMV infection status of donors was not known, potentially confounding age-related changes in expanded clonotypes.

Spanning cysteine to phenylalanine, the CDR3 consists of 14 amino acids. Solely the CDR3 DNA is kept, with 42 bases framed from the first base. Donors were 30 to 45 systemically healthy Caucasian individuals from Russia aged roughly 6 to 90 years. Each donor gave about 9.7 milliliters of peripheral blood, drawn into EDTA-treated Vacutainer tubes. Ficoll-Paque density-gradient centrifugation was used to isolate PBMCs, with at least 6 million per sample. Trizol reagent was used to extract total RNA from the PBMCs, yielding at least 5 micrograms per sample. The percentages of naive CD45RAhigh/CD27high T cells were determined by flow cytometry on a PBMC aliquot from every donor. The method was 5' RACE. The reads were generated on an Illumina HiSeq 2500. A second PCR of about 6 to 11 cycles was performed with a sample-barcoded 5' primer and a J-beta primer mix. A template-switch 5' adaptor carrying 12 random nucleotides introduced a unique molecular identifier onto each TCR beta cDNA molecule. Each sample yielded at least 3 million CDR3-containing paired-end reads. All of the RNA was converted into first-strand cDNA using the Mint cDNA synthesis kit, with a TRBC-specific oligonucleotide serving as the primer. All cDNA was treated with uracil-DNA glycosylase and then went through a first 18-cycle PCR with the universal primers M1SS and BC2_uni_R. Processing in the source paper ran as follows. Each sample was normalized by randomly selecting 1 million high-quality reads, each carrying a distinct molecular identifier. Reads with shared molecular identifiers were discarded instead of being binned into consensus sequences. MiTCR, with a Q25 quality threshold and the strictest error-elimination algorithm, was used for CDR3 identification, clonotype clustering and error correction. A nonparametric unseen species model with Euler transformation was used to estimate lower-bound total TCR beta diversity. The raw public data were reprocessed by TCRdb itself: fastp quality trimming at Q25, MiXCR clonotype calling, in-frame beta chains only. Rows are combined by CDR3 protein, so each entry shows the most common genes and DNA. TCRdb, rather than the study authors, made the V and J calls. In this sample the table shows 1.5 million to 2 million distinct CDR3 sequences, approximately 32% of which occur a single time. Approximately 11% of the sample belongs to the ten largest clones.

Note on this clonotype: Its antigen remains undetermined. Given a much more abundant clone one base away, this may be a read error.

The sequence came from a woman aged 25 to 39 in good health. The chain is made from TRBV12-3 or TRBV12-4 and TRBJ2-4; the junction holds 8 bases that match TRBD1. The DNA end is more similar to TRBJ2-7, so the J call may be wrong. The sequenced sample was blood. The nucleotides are TGTGCCAGCAGTTGGGGCAGGGGGCCCTACGAGCAGTACTTC. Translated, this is CASSWGRGPYEQYF.